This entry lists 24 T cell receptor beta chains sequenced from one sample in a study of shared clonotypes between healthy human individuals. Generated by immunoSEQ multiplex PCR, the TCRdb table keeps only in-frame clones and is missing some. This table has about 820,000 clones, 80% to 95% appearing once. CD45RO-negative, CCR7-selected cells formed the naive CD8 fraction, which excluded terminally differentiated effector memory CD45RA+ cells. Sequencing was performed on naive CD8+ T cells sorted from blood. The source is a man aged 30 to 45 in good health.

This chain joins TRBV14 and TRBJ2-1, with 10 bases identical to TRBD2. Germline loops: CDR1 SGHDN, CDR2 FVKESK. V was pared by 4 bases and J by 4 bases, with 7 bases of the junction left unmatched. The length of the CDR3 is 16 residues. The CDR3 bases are TGTGCCAGCAGCCGGCTAGCGGGGGTGAATTACAATGAGCAGTTCTTC. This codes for CASSRLAGVNYNEQFF.

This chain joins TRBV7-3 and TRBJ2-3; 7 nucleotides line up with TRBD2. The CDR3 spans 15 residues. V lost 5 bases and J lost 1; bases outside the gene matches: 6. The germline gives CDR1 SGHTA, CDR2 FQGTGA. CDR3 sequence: CASSKGLGRTDTQYF. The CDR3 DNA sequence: TGTGCCAGCAGCAAAGGACTAGGCCGCACAGATACGCAGTATTTT.

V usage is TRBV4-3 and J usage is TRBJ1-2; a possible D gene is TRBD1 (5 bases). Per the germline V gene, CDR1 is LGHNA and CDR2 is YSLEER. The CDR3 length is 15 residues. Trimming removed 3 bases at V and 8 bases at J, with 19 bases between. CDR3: CASSHETMGEGGYTF. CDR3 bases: TGCGCCAGCAGCCACGAAACTATGGGGGAAGGCGGCTACACCTTC.

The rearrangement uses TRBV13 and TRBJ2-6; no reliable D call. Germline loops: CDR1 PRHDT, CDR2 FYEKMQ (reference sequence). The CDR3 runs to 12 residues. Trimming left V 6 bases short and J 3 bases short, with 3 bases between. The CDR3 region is CASSVGANVLTF. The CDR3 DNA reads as TGTGCCAGCAGTGTTGGGGCCAACGTCCTGACTTTC.

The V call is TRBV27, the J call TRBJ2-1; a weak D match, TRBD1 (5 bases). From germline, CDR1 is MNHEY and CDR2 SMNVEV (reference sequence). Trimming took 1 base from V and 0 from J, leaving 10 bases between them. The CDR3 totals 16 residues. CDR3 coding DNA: TGTGCCAGCAGTTTATTTCAGGGCAGCTCCTACAATGAGCAGTTCTTC. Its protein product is CASSLFQGSSYNEQFF.

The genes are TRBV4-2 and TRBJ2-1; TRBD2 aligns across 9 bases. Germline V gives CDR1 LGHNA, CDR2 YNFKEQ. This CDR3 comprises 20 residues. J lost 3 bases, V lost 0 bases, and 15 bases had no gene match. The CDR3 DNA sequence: TGTGCCAGCAGCCAAGAACAGGGGTTAGCGGGAGCCCCCAACTACAATGAGCAGTTCTTC. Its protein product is CASSQEQGLAGAPNYNEQFF.

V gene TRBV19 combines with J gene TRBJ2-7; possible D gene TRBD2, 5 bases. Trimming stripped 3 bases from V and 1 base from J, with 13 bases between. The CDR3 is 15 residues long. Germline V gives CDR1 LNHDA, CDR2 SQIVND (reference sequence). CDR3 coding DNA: TGTGCCAGTAGTATGGACTCTTTAGGTTCCTACGAGCAGTACTTC. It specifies CASSMDSLGSYEQYF.

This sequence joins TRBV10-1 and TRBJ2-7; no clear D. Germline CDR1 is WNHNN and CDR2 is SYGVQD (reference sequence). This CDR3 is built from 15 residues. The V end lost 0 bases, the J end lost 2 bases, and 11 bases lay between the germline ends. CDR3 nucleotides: TGCGCCAGCAGTGAGTCTCTAGGCACCACCTACGAGCAGTACTTC. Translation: CASSESLGTTYEQYF.

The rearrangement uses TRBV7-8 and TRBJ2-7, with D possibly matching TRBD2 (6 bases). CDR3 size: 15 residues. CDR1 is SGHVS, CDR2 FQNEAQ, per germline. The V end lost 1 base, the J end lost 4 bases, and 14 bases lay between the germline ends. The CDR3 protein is CASSLGPGVVYEQYF. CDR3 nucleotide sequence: TGTGCCAGCAGCTTAGGTCCGGGAGTTGTTTACGAGCAGTACTTC. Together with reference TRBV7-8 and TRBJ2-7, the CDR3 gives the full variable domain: GAGVSQSPRYKVAKRGQDVALRCDPISGHVSLFWYQQALGQGPEFLTYFQNEAQLDKSGLPSDRFFAERPEGSVSTLKIQRTQQEDSAVYLCASSLGPGVVYEQYFGPGTRLTVT.

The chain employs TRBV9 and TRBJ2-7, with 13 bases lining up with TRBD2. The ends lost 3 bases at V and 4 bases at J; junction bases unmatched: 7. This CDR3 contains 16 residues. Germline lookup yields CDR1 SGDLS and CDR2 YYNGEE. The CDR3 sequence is CASSAAGTSGIYEQYF. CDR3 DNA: TGTGCCAGCAGCGCGGCCGGGACTAGCGGGATTTACGAGCAGTACTTC.

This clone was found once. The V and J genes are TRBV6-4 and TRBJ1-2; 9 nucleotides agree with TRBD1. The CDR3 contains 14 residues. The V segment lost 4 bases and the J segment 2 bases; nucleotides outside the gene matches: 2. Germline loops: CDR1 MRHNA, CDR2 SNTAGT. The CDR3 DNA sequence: TGTGCCAGCAGTGTGGGACAGGGAAACTATGGCTACACCTTC. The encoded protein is CASSVGQGNYGYTF.

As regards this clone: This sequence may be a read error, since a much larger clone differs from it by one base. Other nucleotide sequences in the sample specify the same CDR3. The CDR3 protein is CASSLGYEQYF. Here the CDR3 DNA reads TGTGCCAGCAGCTTGGGCTACGAGCAGTACTTC. The J gene is TRBJ2-7, the V gene TRBV5-4; D is ambiguous. The CDR3 covers 11 residues. V lost 0 bases to trimming and J lost 3 bases, with 1 base between them. CDR1 SGHNT and CDR2 YYREEE come from the germline V gene (reference sequence).

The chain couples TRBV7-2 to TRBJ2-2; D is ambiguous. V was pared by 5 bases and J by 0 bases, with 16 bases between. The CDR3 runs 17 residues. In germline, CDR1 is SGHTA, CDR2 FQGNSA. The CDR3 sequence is CASSPPVPLTNTGELFF. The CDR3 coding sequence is TGTGCCAGCAGCCCCCCCGTCCCCCTGACGAACACCGGGGAGCTGTTTTTT.

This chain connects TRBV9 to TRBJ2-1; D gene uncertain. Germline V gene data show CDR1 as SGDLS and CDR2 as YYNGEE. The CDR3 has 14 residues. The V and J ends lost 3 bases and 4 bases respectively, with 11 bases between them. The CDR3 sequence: CASSGRPYYNEQFF. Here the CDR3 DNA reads TGTGCCAGCAGCGGTAGGCCCTATTACAATGAGCAGTTCTTC.

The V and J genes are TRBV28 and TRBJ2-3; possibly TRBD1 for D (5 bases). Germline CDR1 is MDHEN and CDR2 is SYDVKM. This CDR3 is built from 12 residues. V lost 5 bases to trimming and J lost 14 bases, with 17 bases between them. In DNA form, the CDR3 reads TGTGCCAGCAGTAGGTATCAGGGTTTTCCGTATTTT. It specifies CASSRYQGFPYF.

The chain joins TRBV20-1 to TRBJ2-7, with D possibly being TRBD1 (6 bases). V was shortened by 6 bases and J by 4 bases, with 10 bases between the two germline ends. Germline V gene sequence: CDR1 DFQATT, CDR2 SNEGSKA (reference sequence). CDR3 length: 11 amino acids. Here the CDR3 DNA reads TGCAGTGCCGTACAGGGATACGAGCAGTACTTC. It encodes CSAVQGYEQYF.

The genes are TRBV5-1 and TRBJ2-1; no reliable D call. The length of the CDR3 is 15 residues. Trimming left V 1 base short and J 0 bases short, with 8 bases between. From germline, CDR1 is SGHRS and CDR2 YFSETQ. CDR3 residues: CASSLKADSYNEQFF. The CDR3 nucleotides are TGCGCCAGCAGCTTGAAGGCAGACTCCTACAATGAGCAGTTCTTC.

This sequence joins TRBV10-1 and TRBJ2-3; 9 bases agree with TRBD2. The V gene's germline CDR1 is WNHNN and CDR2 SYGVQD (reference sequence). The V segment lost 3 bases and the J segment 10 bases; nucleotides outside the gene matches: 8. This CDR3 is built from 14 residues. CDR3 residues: CASSEVLAGEAQYF. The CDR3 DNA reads TGCGCCAGCAGTGAAGTTTTAGCGGGAGAAGCGCAGTATTTT.

This CDR3 reads CASSLGTGGILYNEQFF. For the CDR3, the DNA is TGTGCCAGCAGCTTGGGGACAGGGGGCATCCTCTACAATGAGCAGTTCTTC. The J gene is TRBJ2-1, the V gene TRBV7-2, with 12 nucleotides matching TRBD1. The V gene's germline CDR1 is SGHTA and CDR2 FQGNSA. The CDR3 extends over 17 amino acids. The trim removed 3 bases at V and 3 bases at J, leaving 6 bases unmatched.

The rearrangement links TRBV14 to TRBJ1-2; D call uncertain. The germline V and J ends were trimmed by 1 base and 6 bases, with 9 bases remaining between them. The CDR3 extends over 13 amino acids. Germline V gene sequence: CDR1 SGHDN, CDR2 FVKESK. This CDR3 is CASSQALTHGYTF. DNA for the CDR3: TGTGCCAGCAGCCAAGCCCTAACTCATGGCTACACCTTC.

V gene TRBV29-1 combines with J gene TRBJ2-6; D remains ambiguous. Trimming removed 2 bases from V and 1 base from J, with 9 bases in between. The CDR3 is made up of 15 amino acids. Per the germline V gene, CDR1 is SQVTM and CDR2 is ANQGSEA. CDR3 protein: CSVEKGVSGANVLTF. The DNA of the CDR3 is TGCAGCGTTGAAAAGGGCGTTTCTGGGGCCAACGTCCTGACTTTC.

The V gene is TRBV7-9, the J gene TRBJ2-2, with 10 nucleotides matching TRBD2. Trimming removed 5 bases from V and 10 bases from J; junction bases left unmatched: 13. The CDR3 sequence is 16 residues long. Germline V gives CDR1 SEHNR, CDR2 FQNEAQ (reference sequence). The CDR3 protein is CASSPAAGGPEMELFF. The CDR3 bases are TGTGCCAGCAGCCCCGCAGCGGGAGGGCCTGAGATGGAGCTGTTTTTT.

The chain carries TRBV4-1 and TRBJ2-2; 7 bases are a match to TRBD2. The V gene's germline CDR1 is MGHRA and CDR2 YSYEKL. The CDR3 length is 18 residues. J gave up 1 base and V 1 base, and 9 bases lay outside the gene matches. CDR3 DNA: TGCGCCAGCAGCCAAGCAAGCATAGCGGGTATGAACACCGGGGAGCTGTTTTTT. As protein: CASSQASIAGMNTGELFF.

The CDR3 DNA is TGTGCCAGCAGTCCGCTAGACAGAGCCAAAAACATTCAGTACTTC. Encoded protein: CASSPLDRAKNIQYF. The V call is TRBV6-1, the J call TRBJ2-4; D perhaps matches TRBD1 (5 bases). CDR1 MNHNS and CDR2 SASEGT come from the germline V gene. With 5 bases removed from V and 0 bases from J, the gap between germline ends came to 11 bases. The CDR3 totals 15 residues.